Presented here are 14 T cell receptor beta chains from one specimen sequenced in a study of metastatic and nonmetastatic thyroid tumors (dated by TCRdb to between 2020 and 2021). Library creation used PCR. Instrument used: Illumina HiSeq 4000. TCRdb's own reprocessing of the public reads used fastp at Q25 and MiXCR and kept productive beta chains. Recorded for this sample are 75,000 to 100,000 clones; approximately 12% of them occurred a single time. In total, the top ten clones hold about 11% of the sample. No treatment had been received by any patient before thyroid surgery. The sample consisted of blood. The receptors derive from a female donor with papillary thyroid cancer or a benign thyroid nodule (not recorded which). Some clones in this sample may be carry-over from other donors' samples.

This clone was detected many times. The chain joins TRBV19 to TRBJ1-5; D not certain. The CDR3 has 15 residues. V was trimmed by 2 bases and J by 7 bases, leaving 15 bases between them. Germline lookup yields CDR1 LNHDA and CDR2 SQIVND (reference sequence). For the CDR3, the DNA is TGTGCCAGTAGTATATTCCCGGTGGGAAGCCAGCCCCAGCATTTT. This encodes CASSIFPVGSQPQHF.

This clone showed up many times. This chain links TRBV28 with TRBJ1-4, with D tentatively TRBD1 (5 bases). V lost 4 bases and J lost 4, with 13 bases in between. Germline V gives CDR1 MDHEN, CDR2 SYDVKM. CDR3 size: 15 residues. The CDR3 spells CASSSPTAFNEKLFF. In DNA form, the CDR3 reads TGTGCCAGCAGTTCCCCGACAGCCTTTAATGAAAAACTGTTTTTT.

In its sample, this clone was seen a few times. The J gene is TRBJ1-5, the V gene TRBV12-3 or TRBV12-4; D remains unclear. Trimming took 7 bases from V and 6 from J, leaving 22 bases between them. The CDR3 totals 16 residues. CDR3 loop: CASTLGSWVGGQPQHF. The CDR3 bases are TGTGCCAGCACCCTTGGTTCATGGGTAGGAGGTCAGCCCCAGCATTTT.

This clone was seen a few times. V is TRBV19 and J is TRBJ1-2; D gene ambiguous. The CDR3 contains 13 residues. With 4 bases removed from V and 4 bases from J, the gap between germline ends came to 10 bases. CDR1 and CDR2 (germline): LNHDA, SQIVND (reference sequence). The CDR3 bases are TGTGCCAGTAGTAGGGTTGAGTCCTATGGCTACACCTTC. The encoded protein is CASSRVESYGYTF. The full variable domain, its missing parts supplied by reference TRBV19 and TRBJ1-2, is DGGITQSPKYLFRKEGQNVTLSCEQNLNHDAMYWYRQDPGQGLRLIYYSQIVNDFQKGDIAEGYSVSREKKESFPLTVTSAQKNPTAFYLCASSRVESYGYTFGSGTRLTVV.

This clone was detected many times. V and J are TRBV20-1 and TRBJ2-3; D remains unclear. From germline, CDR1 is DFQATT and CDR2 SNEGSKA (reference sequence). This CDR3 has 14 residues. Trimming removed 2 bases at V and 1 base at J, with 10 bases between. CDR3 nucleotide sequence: TGCAGTGCTAGACCCCCGCAGCGCACAGATACGCAGTATTTT. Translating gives CSARPPQRTDTQYF.

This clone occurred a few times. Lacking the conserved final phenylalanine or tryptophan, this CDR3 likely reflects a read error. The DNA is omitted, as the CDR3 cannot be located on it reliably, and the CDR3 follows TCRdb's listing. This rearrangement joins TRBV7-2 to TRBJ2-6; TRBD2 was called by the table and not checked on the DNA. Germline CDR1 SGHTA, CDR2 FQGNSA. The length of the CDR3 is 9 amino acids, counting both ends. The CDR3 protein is CASATPLAG.

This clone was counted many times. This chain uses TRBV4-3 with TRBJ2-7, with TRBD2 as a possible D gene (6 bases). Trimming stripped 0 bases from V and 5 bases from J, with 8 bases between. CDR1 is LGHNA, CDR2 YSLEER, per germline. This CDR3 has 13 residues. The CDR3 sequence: CASSQDPGDEQYF. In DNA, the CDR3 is TGCGCCAGCAGCCAAGATCCGGGGGACGAGCAGTACTTC.

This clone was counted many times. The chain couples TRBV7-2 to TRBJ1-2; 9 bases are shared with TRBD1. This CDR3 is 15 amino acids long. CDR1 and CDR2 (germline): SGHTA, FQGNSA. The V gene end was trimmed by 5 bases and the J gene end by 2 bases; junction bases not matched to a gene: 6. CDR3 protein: CASSNTGGENYGYTF. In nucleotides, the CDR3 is TGTGCCAGCAGCAACACAGGGGGCGAGAACTATGGCTACACCTTC.

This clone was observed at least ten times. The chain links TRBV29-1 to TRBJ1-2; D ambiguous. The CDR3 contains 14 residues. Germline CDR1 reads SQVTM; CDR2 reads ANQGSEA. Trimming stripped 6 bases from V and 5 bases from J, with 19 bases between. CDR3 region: CSVGPGQTRYGYTF. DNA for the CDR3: TGCAGCGTAGGACCGGGCCAAACGAGATATGGCTACACCTTC.

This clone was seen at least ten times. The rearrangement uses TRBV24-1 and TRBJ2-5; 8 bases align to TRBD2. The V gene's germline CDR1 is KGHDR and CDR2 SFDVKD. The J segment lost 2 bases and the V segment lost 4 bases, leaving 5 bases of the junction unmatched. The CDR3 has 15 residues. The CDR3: CATSDPSGYQETQYF. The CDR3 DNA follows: TGTGCCACCAGTGACCCTAGCGGGTATCAAGAGACCCAGTACTTC.

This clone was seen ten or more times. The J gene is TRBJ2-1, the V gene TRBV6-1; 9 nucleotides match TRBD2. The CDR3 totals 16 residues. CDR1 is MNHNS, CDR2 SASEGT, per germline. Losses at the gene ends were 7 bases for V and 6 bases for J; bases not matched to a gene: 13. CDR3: CASTFSRAGGINEQFF. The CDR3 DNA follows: TGTGCCAGCACCTTCTCGCGGGCGGGAGGGATCAATGAGCAGTTCTTC.

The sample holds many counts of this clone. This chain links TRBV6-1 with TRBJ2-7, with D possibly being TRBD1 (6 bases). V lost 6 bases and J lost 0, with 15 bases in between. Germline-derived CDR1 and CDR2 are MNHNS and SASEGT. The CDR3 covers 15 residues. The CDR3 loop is CASSLSGGSSYEQYF. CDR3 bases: TGTGCCAGCAGCCTTTCTGGGGGCAGCTCCTACGAGCAGTACTTC.

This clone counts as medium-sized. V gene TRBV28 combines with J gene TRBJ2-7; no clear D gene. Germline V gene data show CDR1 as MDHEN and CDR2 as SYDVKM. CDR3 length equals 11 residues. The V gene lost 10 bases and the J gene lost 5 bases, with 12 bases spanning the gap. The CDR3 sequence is CATGRAHEQYF. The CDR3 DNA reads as TGTGCCACCGGACGGGCCCACGAGCAGTACTTC.

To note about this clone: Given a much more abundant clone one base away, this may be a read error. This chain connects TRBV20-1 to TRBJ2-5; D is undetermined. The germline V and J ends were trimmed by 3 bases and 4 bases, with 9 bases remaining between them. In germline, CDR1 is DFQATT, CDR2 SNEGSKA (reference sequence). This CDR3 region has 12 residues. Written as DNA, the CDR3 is TGCAGTGCTAGTTTGGGCAGAGAGACCCAGTACTTC. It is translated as CSASLGRETQYF.